Listed below are T cell receptor beta chains from one sample, sequenced in a study of cytomegalovirus exposure and HLA in healthy donors. Sequencing was performed with immunoSEQ multiplex PCR; in TCRdb, only in-frame clones are kept and a portion is missing. The data contain about 64,000 clones, about three quarters of them singletons. The sequencing sample was made of PBMCs. The receptors stem from a male donor in good health and CMV-seropositive. Both conserved end residues are part of each CDR3. Fields, in order: V gene, D gene, clone size, J gene, CDR3 protein, CDR3 DNA. D genes are given only for firm matches. Some rows mark clone size as missing; the rest say once, few, many or name a class of expanded clone.

>TRBV5-1|.|.|TRBJ1-1
CASSSLRQDGAEAFF
TGCGCCAGCAGCTCCCTCAGACAGGATGGGGCTGAAGCTTTCTTT
>TRBV7-9|TRBD1|.|TRBJ1-2
CASSPGTKERDSGYTF
TGTGCCAGCAGCCCCGGGACAAAAGAAAGGGACAGCGGCTACACCTTC
>TRBV11-2|TRBD1|.|TRBJ1-2
CASSPRGGGSNYGYTF
TGTGCCAGCAGCCCCCGAGGAGGGGGCTCTAACTATGGCTACACCTTC
>TRBV9|TRBD1|.|TRBJ2-7
CASSPGDSAYEQYF
TGTGCCAGCAGCCCCGGGGACAGCGCCTACGAGCAGTACTTC
>TRBV5-1|TRBD2|.|TRBJ2-1
CASSPSRTSGGQGYNEQFF
TGCGCCAGCAGCCCAAGCCGGACTAGCGGGGGCCAAGGGTACAATGAGCAGTTCTTC
>TRBV6-5|TRBD1|.|TRBJ1-2
CASSTIQGADYGYTF
TGTGCCAGCAGTACAATACAGGGGGCGGACTATGGCTACACCTTC
>TRBV7-2|.|.|TRBJ1-2
CASSRRDGYTF
TGTGCCAGCAGCCGGAGGGATGGCTACACCTTC
>TRBV5-5|TRBD1|.|TRBJ2-7
CASSRQGAYEQYF
TGTGCCAGCAGCCGACAGGGGGCCTACGAGCAGTACTTC
>TRBV10-3|TRBD2|.|TRBJ2-2
CAIEKTSGGSTGELFF
TGTGCCATCGAGAAAACTAGCGGGGGGAGCACCGGGGAGCTGTTTTTT
>TRBV2|.|.|TRBJ1-2
CASSAQEGGYGYTF
TGTGCCAGCAGTGCCCAGGAGGGTGGCTATGGCTACACCTTC
>TRBV7-9|.|once|TRBJ2-5
CASSSGVETQYF
TGTGCCAGCAGCTCGGGGGTGGAGACCCAGTACTTC
>TRBV10-2|.|.|TRBJ2-3
CASTETSRTDTQYF
TGCGCCAGCACTGAGACTAGTCGCACAGATACGCAGTATTTT
>TRBV25-1|.|.|TRBJ2-7
CASTYSGSHEQYF
TGTGCCAGCACGTATTCAGGGTCGCACGAGCAGTACTTC
>TRBV27|TRBD2|few|TRBJ2-7
CASSLVSSGAGEQYF
TGTGCCAGCAGTTTAGTGTCTAGCGGGGCCGGAGAGCAGTACTTC